A single sample gave rise to the 25 T cell receptor beta chains below, sequenced in a study of blood T cell repertoires in COVID-19. TCRdb's table, derived via immunoSEQ multiplex PCR, lists solely in-frame clones and lacks some. This sample yields roughly 100,000 clones, of which about 89% are seen a single time; around 14% belongs to the top ten. The sequenced material came from peripheral blood. The receptor set was obtained from a man aged 50 to 59 with acute or convalescent COVID-19.

This clone has only a few counts. The chain has TRBV5-4 and TRBJ2-5; 12 nucleotides line up with TRBD2. Germline CDR1 SGHNT, CDR2 YYREEE (reference sequence). The CDR3 contains 16 residues. V lost 0 bases and J lost 5; bases outside the gene matches: 5. The CDR3, as DNA: TGTGCCAGCAGCTTGGGACTAGCGGGAGATGGGGAGACCCAGTACTTC. Its translation: CASSLGLAGDGETQYF.

This chain links TRBV2 with TRBJ1-5; perhaps TRBD1 as D (6 bases). Germline loops: CDR1 SNHLY, CDR2 FYNNEI. This CDR3 has 15 residues. V was shortened by 2 bases and J by 10 bases, with 18 bases between the two germline ends. CDR3 nucleotides: TGTGCCAGCAGTGAACAGACGGTACGAGGGGGACCCCAGCATTTT. This gives the protein CASSEQTVRGGPQHF. The whole variable domain, remainder taken from reference TRBV2 and TRBJ1-5, is EPEVTQTPSHQVTQMGQEVILRCVPISNHLYFYWYRQILGQKVEFLVSFYNNEISEKSEIFDDQFSVERPDGSNFTLKIRSTKLEDSAMYFCASSEQTVRGGPQHFGDGTRLSIL.

The V gene is TRBV5-4, the J gene TRBJ2-3; D possibly corresponds to TRBD2 (6 bases). The V end lost 2 bases, the J end lost 3 bases, and 7 bases lay between the germline ends. The CDR3 totals 13 residues. Germline-derived CDR1 and CDR2 are SGHNT and YYREEE (reference sequence). CDR3 bases: TGTGCCAGCAGCTTCCGGGAGACAGATACGCAGTATTTT. The encoded protein is CASSFRETDTQYF.

V usage is TRBV11-3 and J usage is TRBJ2-2, with a tentative D call TRBD1 (5 bases). CDR1 and CDR2 from the germline V gene are SGHNT and YENEEA. Trimming stripped 2 bases from V and 0 bases from J, with 13 bases between. The CDR3 length is 17 residues. CDR3 coding DNA: TGTGCCAGCAGCTTATCCAGGGCAGGGACGAACACCGGGGAGCTGTTTTTT. It encodes CASSLSRAGTNTGELFF. Using reference TRBV11-3 and TRBJ2-2 for the parts outside the CDR3, the full variable domain is EAGVVQSPRYKIIEKKQPVAFWCNPISGHNTLYWYLQNLGQGPELLIRYENEEAVDDSQLPKDRFSAERLKGVDSTLKIQPAELGDSAVYLCASSLSRAGTNTGELFFGEGSRLTVL.

J is TRBJ1-5 and V is TRBV28; 7 bases fit TRBD1. V shed 6 bases, J shed 1 base, and the junction held 6 bases outside the gene matches. The CDR3 contains 15 residues. Germline CDR1 and CDR2: MDHEN and SYDVKM. The CDR3 protein is CASSTVGQSNQPQHF. In DNA form, the CDR3 reads TGTGCCAGCAGCACGGTGGGACAGAGCAATCAGCCCCAGCATTTT.

The gene calls are TRBV9 and TRBJ1-2; the D is unclear. Trimming shortened V by 3 bases and J by 3 bases, and 15 bases separated the two germline ends. This CDR3 comprises 15 residues. Germline lookup yields CDR1 SGDLS and CDR2 YYNGEE. The CDR3 sequence: CASSATDKPYYGYTF. The CDR3, as DNA: TGTGCCAGCAGCGCAACAGACAAGCCCTACTATGGCTACACCTTC.

This chain joins TRBV19 and TRBJ2-2, with TRBD2 matching over 8 bases. The CDR3 runs to 13 residues. After removal of 9 bases from V and 3 bases from J, the junction contained 3 bases not matched to a gene. Germline CDR1 is LNHDA and CDR2 is SQIVND (reference sequence). The CDR3 DNA sequence: TGTGCCAGCGGGAGGGCCGACACCGGGGAGCTGTTTTTT. Translating it yields CASGRADTGELFF.

The chain uses TRBV6-6 and TRBJ1-4; 7 bases are shared with TRBD1. J was trimmed by 7 bases and V by 5 bases; bases with no gene match: 10. The CDR3 is 15 amino acids. Germline V gives CDR1 MNHNY, CDR2 SVGAGI (reference sequence). The CDR3: CASSRGDRLGEKLFF. The CDR3 region has the DNA TGTGCCAGCAGTCGAGGGGACAGATTGGGTGAAAAACTGTTTTTT.

The chain recombines TRBV28 with TRBJ1-1; D perhaps matches TRBD1 (6 bases). Looked up from germline, CDR1 is MDHEN and CDR2 is SYDVKM. With 7 bases removed from V and 7 bases from J, the gap between germline ends came to 16 bases. The CDR3 is 13 amino acids. CDR3 amino acids: CASTRTVSREAFF. CDR3 nucleotides: TGTGCCAGCACAAGGACAGTGAGCCGTGAAGCTTTCTTT. Full variable domain (missing parts from reference TRBV28 and TRBJ1-1): DVKVTQSSRYLVKRTGEKVFLECVQDMDHENMFWYRQDPGLGLRLIYFSYDVKMKEKGDIPEGYSVSREKKERFSLILESASTNQTSMYLCASTRTVSREAFFGQGTRLTVV.

The rearrangement links TRBV6-2 or TRBV6-3 to TRBJ2-2, with D tentatively TRBD2 (5 bases). The CDR3 is 14 amino acids. CDR1 is MNHEY and CDR2 is SVGEGT in the germline V gene. Trimming cost V 4 bases and J 2 bases, with 8 bases left between them. The CDR3 DNA reads TGTGCCAGCAGTTGGAGCGGAAACACCGGGGAGCTGTTTTTT. Translation gives CASSWSGNTGELFF.

The chain uses TRBV24-1 and TRBJ2-7, with 8 bases that match TRBD2. Germline V gives CDR1 KGHDR, CDR2 SFDVKD. The CDR3 runs 16 residues. With V trimmed by 4 bases and J by 1 base, 8 bases remained unmatched. CDR3 sequence (DNA): TGTGCCACCAGTGACCCCGGGAGGGGGGATTCCTACGAGCAGTACTTC. It translates to CATSDPGRGDSYEQYF.

V and J are TRBV4-1 and TRBJ2-1; 11 nucleotides agree with TRBD2. The CDR3 loop spans 16 amino acids. The ends lost 3 bases at V and 1 base at J; junction bases unmatched: 2. In germline, CDR1 is MGHRA, CDR2 YSYEKL. The CDR3 sequence is CASSHLAGGSYNEQFF. CDR3 DNA sequence: TGCGCCAGCAGCCACTTAGCGGGAGGGTCCTACAATGAGCAGTTCTTC.

This rearrangement joins TRBV19 to TRBJ2-1; 9 bases align to TRBD1. CDR3 length: 15 residues. Germline V gives CDR1 LNHDA, CDR2 SQIVND (reference sequence). Losses at the gene ends were 11 bases for V and 5 bases for J; bases not matched to a gene: 13. CDR3 loop: CAPIQGQGRDNEQFF. The DNA of the CDR3 is TGTGCCCCCATCCAGGGACAGGGACGTGACAATGAGCAGTTCTTC.

A note on this clone: At one of its ends the junction is not consistent with the germline gene, which may arise from a read error. The gene calls are TRBV7-9 and TRBJ2-7, with 12 bases aligning to TRBD2. The CDR3 is made up of 13 amino acids. In germline, CDR1 is SEHNR, CDR2 FQNEAQ (reference sequence). In DNA form, the CDR3 reads TGTGCCAGCAGCTTACTAGCGGGAGGGCCAGAAGTTTTC. Amino acids: CASSLLAGGPEVF.

The rearrangement links TRBV6-1 to TRBJ1-5, with D hard to call. Trimming cost V 1 base and J 0 bases, with 10 bases left between them. CDR3 length: 16 amino acids. CDR1 is MNHNS and CDR2 is SASEGT in the germline V gene. The CDR3 loop is CASSEVAAFSNQPQHF. CDR3 sequence (DNA): TGTGCCAGCAGTGAAGTAGCCGCATTTAGCAATCAGCCCCAGCATTTT.

V gene TRBV28 combines with J gene TRBJ2-7, with D tentatively TRBD2 (6 bases). Between the trimmed V and J ends, which lost 10 bases and 0 bases, there was a span of 16 bases. Looked up from germline, CDR1 is MDHEN and CDR2 is SYDVKM. This CDR3 is 14 amino acids long. The CDR3 DNA reads TGTGCCACTGCTCGGCGGAGGGCCTCCTACGAGCAGTACTTC. It translates to CATARRRASYEQYF. The whole variable domain, remainder taken from reference TRBV28 and TRBJ2-7, is DVKVTQSSRYLVKRTGEKVFLECVQDMDHENMFWYRQDPGLGLRLIYFSYDVKMKEKGDIPEGYSVSREKKERFSLILESASTNQTSMYLCATARRRASYEQYFGPGTRLTVT.

The chain is built from TRBV2 and TRBJ2-6; tentative D call: TRBD1 (6 bases). Trimming pared 7 bases from V and 4 bases from J, leaving 14 bases between. Germline V CDR1 and CDR2: SNHLY, FYNNEI. CDR3 length equals 15 residues. The CDR3 sequence is CASTLQGDGANVLTF. The CDR3 DNA is TGTGCCAGCACCCTACAGGGTGACGGGGCCAACGTCCTGACTTTC.

This clone showed up just once. The V gene is TRBV5-8, the J gene TRBJ2-3, with 9 bases aligning to TRBD2. The CDR3 covers 17 residues. Germline CDR1 and CDR2: SGHTS and YDEGEE. With V trimmed by 3 bases and J by 2 bases, 10 bases remained unmatched. The CDR3 here is CASSSGLANINTDTQYF. DNA of the CDR3: TGTGCCAGCAGCTCGGGACTAGCAAATATAAACACAGATACGCAGTATTTT.

The rearrangement uses TRBV10-2 and TRBJ2-7, with 12 bases that match TRBD2. The V and J ends lost 7 bases and 4 bases, in that order; junction bases with no gene match: 23. Per the germline V gene, CDR1 is WSHSY and CDR2 is SAAADI. The CDR3 is made up of 20 amino acids. The CDR3 DNA sequence: TGCGCCAGCAATGACCCGCAGCCGCCTAGCGGGAGGGCCCCACAATACGAGCAGTACTTC. This translates into CASNDPQPPSGRAPQYEQYF.

The gene calls are TRBV28 and TRBJ2-7, with D tentatively TRBD1 (5 bases). V dropped 6 bases and J dropped 3 bases, with 24 bases sitting between them. Germline V lookup: CDR1 MDHEN, CDR2 SYDVKM. There are 17 residues in the CDR3. Here the CDR3 DNA reads TGTGCCAGCAGCCGATACGGAGACAGTACCCTTAGCTACGAGCAGTACTTC. This gives the protein CASSRYGDSTLSYEQYF.

The V and J genes are TRBV19 and TRBJ1-5; D ambiguous. The CDR3 spans 13 residues. V was trimmed by 4 bases and J by 2 bases, leaving 6 bases between them. Germline V CDR1 and CDR2: LNHDA, SQIVND (reference sequence). Here the CDR3 DNA reads TGTGCCAGTAGTAACAACCGCAATCAGCCCCAGCATTTT. Amino acids: CASSNNRNQPQHF.

The chain is built from TRBV19 and TRBJ2-4; no firm D call. The V end was cut by 0 bases, the J end by 7 bases, with 10 bases between. Germline V gene sequence: CDR1 LNHDA, CDR2 SQIVND (reference sequence). The CDR3 contains 14 residues. DNA of the CDR3: TGTGCCAGTAGTATAGAACCGGGTAGGAACATTCAGTACTTC. Protein product: CASSIEPGRNIQYF. Full variable domain (rest looked up from reference TRBV19 and TRBJ2-4): DGGITQSPKYLFRKEGQNVTLSCEQNLNHDAMYWYRQDPGQGLRLIYYSQIVNDFQKGDIAEGYSVSREKKESFPLTVTSAQKNPTAFYLCASSIEPGRNIQYFGAGTRLSVL.

The chain links TRBV21-1 to TRBJ1-1. TRBV21-1 is an annotated pseudogene. The CDR3 has 13 residues. CDR3: CASSLRENTEAFF. Written as DNA, the CDR3 is TGTGCCAGCAGCCTCCGGGAGAACACTGAAGCTTTCTTT.

The genes are TRBV19 and TRBJ2-2, with TRBD2 identical over 7 bases. The CDR3 runs 15 residues. V was clipped by 7 bases and J by 6 bases; unmatched bases: 11. The germline CDR1 and CDR2 sequences are LNHDA and SQIVND (reference sequence). The CDR3 region has the DNA TGTGCCAGTACTAGTTGGGGGGGATACGCCGGGGAGCTGTTTTTT. Encoded protein: CASTSWGGYAGELFF.

The rearrangement links TRBV2 to TRBJ2-7; unclear D gene. The CDR3 is 13 residues long. Germline CDR1 is SNHLY and CDR2 is FYNNEI. With 3 bases removed from V and 1 base from J, the gap between germline ends came to 7 bases. CDR3 sequence reads: CASSEVGSYEQYF. The CDR3 DNA reads as TGTGCCAGCAGTGAGGTCGGGTCCTACGAGCAGTACTTC.